The entry below describes one T cell receptor beta chain. No antigen is known for it. The multiple sclerosis control cohort comprised treatment-naive individuals presenting with stable or active relapsing-remitting disease. The sample is drawn from a study of CD8 T cells in Susac syndrome. Random hexamers were used to reverse transcribe roughly 0.5 to 1 ug of RNA. Each CDR3 protein gets one entry after TCRdb re-called the immunoSEQ multiplex PCR reads with MiXCR. This repertoire shows 300,000 or so distinct CDR3 sequences, about 91% found once; its top ten account for about 0.07%. General study points: The authors acknowledged that their TCR sequencing and HLA analysis involved a relatively small number of individuals.

The sequencing input was CD4+ T cells from PBMCs. The receptor was derived from a human donor with multiple sclerosis.

The CDR3 DNA reads as TGTGCCAGCGGTCAGGTGCGCACTGAAGCTTTCTTT. Translation gives CASGQVRTEAFF. V is TRBV27 and J is TRBJ1-1; D uncertain. Germline CDR1 MNHEY, CDR2 SMNVEV (reference sequence). The CDR3 spans 12 residues. Trimming shortened V by 8 bases and J by 4 bases, and 11 bases separated the two germline ends.